Listed below are T cell receptor beta chains from one sample, sequenced in a study of monozygotic twins with inflammatory bowel disease. TCRdb reanalyzed the 5' RACE reads and collapses them to one entry per CDR3 protein, without DNA. This listing includes under 45,000 distinct CDR3 sequences. Sequencing was performed on blood. The receptors come from a human donor with ulcerative colitis or Crohn's disease, or a healthy co-twin of an affected twin (not recorded which). CDR3s include the opening cysteine and the closing phenylalanine or tryptophan.

V gene,J gene,CDR3 length,CDR3 protein
TRBV6-7,TRBJ2-5,15,CASSKNREYQETQYF
TRBV20-1,TRBJ2-7,15,CSARDKRGVSYEQYF
TRBV6-2/TRBV6-3,TRBJ1-6,17,CASSYDTWTGRNSPLHF
TRBV12-3/TRBV12-4,TRBJ1-3,18,CASSLRNRGLLTGNTIYF
TRBV24-1,TRBJ2-1,16,CATSDLSSSGSDEQFF
TRBV5-6,TRBJ2-1,16,CASSPTRLAQYIEQFF
TRBV20-1,TRBJ2-5,12,CSGLGVGKTQYF
TRBV5-5,TRBJ1-1,14,CASSGDTRNTEAFF
TRBV30,TRBJ2-5,13,CAWSSSDQETQYF
TRBV7-2,TRBJ2-7,13,CASSPLGPYEQYF
TRBV5-1,TRBJ2-3,19,CASSLDGQGVAYRTDTQYF
TRBV20-1,TRBJ1-2,13,CSAADRVSYGYTF
TRBV6-5,TRBJ1-3,13,CASSYTTTGTIYF
TRBV5-4,TRBJ1-1,16,CASHPGRGVMNTEAFF
TRBV5-1,TRBJ2-7,16,CASSLGSGRRRHEQYF
TRBV2,TRBJ2-7,12,CASSASTYEQYF
TRBV7-9,TRBJ1-5,14,CASSSEEGYQPQHF
TRBV29-1,TRBJ1-2,14,CSARGEGRDYGYTF
TRBV3-1,TRBJ1-1,15,CASSQRRGRSTEAFF
TRBV6-1,TRBJ1-2,13,CAARADRDDGYTF
TRBV5-1,TRBJ1-6,16,CASSSSASSYNSPLHF
TRBV11-3,TRBJ2-7,14,CASSLGVYSYEQYF
TRBV14,TRBJ1-1,13,CASSQQGFTEAFF
TRBV24-1,TRBJ2-5,14,CATRGGGSVETQYF
TRBV9,TRBJ1-5,15,CASSDGTGSNQPQHF
TRBV11-1,TRBJ2-5,12,CASSSSQETQYF
TRBV7-3,TRBJ2-2,16,CASSLSGGLGTGELFF
TRBV4-2,TRBJ2-3,14,CASSRGLGTDTQYF
TRBV20-1,TRBJ1-2,12,CSATDKNYGYTF
TRBV7-2,TRBJ2-5,15,CASSFGGGREETQYF
TRBV9,TRBJ2-7,13,CASSVGDYLEQYF